The 12 T cell receptor beta chains listed next were all sequenced from one sample in a study of blood T cell repertoires in COVID-19. Sequencing used immunoSEQ multiplex PCR; TCRdb keeps in-frame clones, though not all of them. The data show about 330,000 clones, around 88% seen once. The source material was peripheral blood. Every receptor here comes from a woman in her 50s with acute or convalescent COVID-19.

This clone has more than one count but fewer than ten. The chain uses TRBV9 and TRBJ1-1; D is undetermined. Germline V lookup: CDR1 SGDLS, CDR2 YYNGEE. The CDR3 extends over 15 amino acids. Trimming shortened V by 0 bases and J by 4 bases, and 13 bases separated the two germline ends. CDR3 nucleotide sequence: TGTGCCAGCAGCGTAGACAGCGGACGGGGCACTGAAGCTTTCTTT. Encoded protein: CASSVDSGRGTEAFF.

The chain combines TRBV2 with TRBJ2-7; D is perhaps TRBD2 (6 bases). This CDR3 contains 14 residues. Germline lookup yields CDR1 SNHLY and CDR2 FYNNEI. V was clipped by 4 bases and J by 2 bases, with 12 bases between them. The CDR3 here is CASSAGTRTYEQYF. The CDR3 coding sequence is TGTGCCAGCAGTGCCGGGACTCGTACCTACGAGCAGTACTTC.

V is TRBV24-1 and J is TRBJ1-1, with 7 bases aligning to TRBD1. The CDR3 spans 13 residues. Germline V lookup: CDR1 KGHDR, CDR2 SFDVKD. V shed 8 bases, J shed 4 bases, and the junction held 6 bases outside the gene matches. As DNA, the CDR3 is TGTGCCACCACAGAGGGGGCTGGCACTGAAGCTTTCTTT. This sequence encodes CATTEGAGTEAFF.

The chain has TRBV30 and TRBJ1-5; 8 bases are shared with TRBD1. CDR3 length equals 16 residues. Trimming removed 2 bases from V and 1 base from J; junction bases left unmatched: 7. Germline CDR1 is GTSNPN and CDR2 is SVGIG (reference sequence). For the CDR3, the DNA is TGTGCCTGGAGTACTGACAGGGGAGGAAGCAATCAGCCCCAGCATTTT. Protein product: CAWSTDRGGSNQPQHF.

The chain employs TRBV6-5 and TRBJ1-6, with 9 bases identical to TRBD1. CDR1 and CDR2 (germline): MNHEY, SVGAGI. CDR3 length: 16 amino acids. Germline trimming cut 0 bases from V and 7 bases from J; bases unmatched to any gene: 4. The DNA of the CDR3 is TGTGCCAGCAGTTACTCCGGGACAGGGCTAAATTCACCCCTCCACTTT. As protein: CASSYSGTGLNSPLHF.

V and J are TRBV7-8 and TRBJ2-7, with D perhaps matching TRBD2 (5 bases). Per germline, CDR1 SGHVS and CDR2 FQNEAQ. The CDR3 is 15 residues long. V lost 1 base and J lost 0, with 10 bases in between. The CDR3 is CASSLVERSSYEQYF. As DNA, the CDR3 is TGTGCCAGCAGCTTAGTGGAGCGGAGCTCCTACGAGCAGTACTTC.

This chain links TRBV28 with TRBJ2-7, with 11 bases lining up with TRBD1. This CDR3 spans 14 amino acids. Germline V gene data show CDR1 as MDHEN and CDR2 as SYDVKM. The trim removed 6 bases at V and 7 bases at J, leaving 8 bases unmatched. CDR3: CASSTPDRGQEQYF. CDR3 in DNA: TGTGCCAGCAGCACCCCGGACAGGGGGCAAGAGCAGTACTTC.

V gene TRBV7-9 combines with J gene TRBJ2-3, with 7 nucleotides matching TRBD2. The CDR3 covers 15 residues. Germline trimming cut 5 bases from V and 0 bases from J; bases unmatched to any gene: 5. The V gene's germline CDR1 is SEHNR and CDR2 FQNEAQ (reference sequence). The CDR3 sequence: CASSDQRGSTDTQYF. Here the CDR3 DNA reads TGTGCCAGCAGCGACCAGCGGGGTAGCACAGATACGCAGTATTTT.

The chain joins TRBV19 to TRBJ1-3; the match to TRBD1 covers 8 bases. The ends lost 5 bases at V and 0 bases at J; junction bases unmatched: 6. The CDR3 runs to 16 residues. Germline V gene data show CDR1 as LNHDA and CDR2 as SQIVND (reference sequence). The CDR3 loop is CASSLRQGSSGNTIYF. In DNA, the CDR3 is TGTGCCAGTAGTCTCCGACAGGGGAGCTCTGGAAACACCATATATTTT.

Written as DNA, the CDR3 is TGTGCCATCACCCCCGGAGGCACGGTCTACGAGCAGTACTTC. The encoded protein is CAITPGGTVYEQYF. This chain links TRBV10-3 with TRBJ2-7, with a weak D call TRBD2 (5 bases). CDR3 length: 14 amino acids. Trimming removed 7 bases at V and 3 bases at J, with 16 bases between. Germline-derived CDR1 and CDR2 are ENHRY and SYGVKD.

J is TRBJ1-4 and V is TRBV2; D uncertain. The germline V gene has CDR1 SNHLY and CDR2 FYNNEI. Trimming removed 6 bases from V and 1 base from J, with 9 bases in between. The CDR3 spans 14 residues. CDR3 DNA sequence: TGTGCCAGCAGGCCTCGGGTAACTAATGAAAAACTGTTTTTT. Translating gives CASRPRVTNEKLFF.

This clone has only a few counts. The V gene is TRBV6-2 or TRBV6-3, the J gene TRBJ2-5, with 9 positions matching TRBD1. Looked up from germline, CDR1 is MNHEY and CDR2 is SVGEGT. The CDR3 covers 16 residues. V was clipped by 5 bases and J by 5 bases; unmatched bases: 12. CDR3 coding DNA: TGTGCCAGCAGTCCGGGACAGGGTGTTTTGTGGGAGACCCAGTACTTC. This codes for CASSPGQGVLWETQYF.